The 30 T cell receptor beta chains listed next were all sequenced from one sample in a study of T cells in Graves' hyperthyroidism and ophthalmopathy. TCR beta CDR3 regions were amplified from RNA. First-round RT-PCR with HTBI primers amplified the TCR CDR3 region. TCRdb analysed the multiplex PCR reads with MiXCR anew, one entry per CDR3 protein. The sample lists about 600,000 distinct CDR3 sequences; 13% to 15% were seen once. The sequencing sample was made of blood. These TCRs come from a woman aged 45-65 years with Graves' ophthalmopathy.

This clonotype was recorded a few times. J is TRBJ2-1 and V is TRBV9; possible D gene TRBD2, 6 bases. Trimming cost V 3 bases and J 4 bases, with 17 bases left between them. Germline V CDR1 and CDR2: SGDLS, YYNGEE. This CDR3 is 16 amino acids long. CDR3 in DNA: TGTGCCAGCAGCGCCCTAGGGACTGGGCATTACAATGAGCAGTTCTTC. This codes for CASSALGTGHYNEQFF.

This clonotype was seen more than once but under ten times. This sequence joins TRBV29-1 and TRBJ2-2; 13 bases map to TRBD2. CDR1 and CDR2 (germline): SQVTM, ANQGSEA. The CDR3 has 16 residues. Trimming removed 4 bases from V and 6 bases from J; junction bases left unmatched: 8. DNA of the CDR3: TGCAGCGTTGGTCCTAGACTAGCGGGAGGCGCCGGGGAGCTGTTTTTT. As protein: CSVGPRLAGGAGELFF.

There are many counts of this clonotype. This chain joins TRBV5-1 and TRBJ1-2; 7 nucleotides match TRBD1. The CDR3 loop spans 13 amino acids. J was trimmed by 3 bases and V by 3 bases; bases with no gene match: 2. Germline V gene sequence: CDR1 SGHRS, CDR2 YFSETQ. CDR3 in amino acids: CASSWGTDYGYTF. Here the CDR3 DNA reads TGCGCCAGCAGCTGGGGGACAGACTATGGCTACACCTTC.

This clonotype has a single count. This may be a read error: a much more frequent sequence differs by one nucleotide. This chain uses TRBV28 with TRBJ2-7, with D perhaps matching TRBD2 (6 bases). Trimming took 8 bases from V and 3 from J, leaving 17 bases between them. The CDR3 is 14 residues long. CDR1 is MDHEN and CDR2 is SYDVKM in the germline V gene. CDR3 amino acids: CASFSGGPNYEQYF. The CDR3 nucleotides read TGTGCCAGCTTTAGCGGAGGACCAAACTACGAGCAGTACTTC.

This rearrangement joins TRBV6-1 to TRBJ1-1; 8 bases fit TRBD1. This CDR3 comprises 15 residues. CDR1 and CDR2 (germline): MNHNS, SASEGT. V trimming: 6 bases; J trimming: 0 bases; junction bases outside the gene matches: 6. CDR3 region: CASRRTGSMNTEAFF. CDR3 DNA: TGTGCCAGCAGACGGACAGGGTCAATGAACACTGAAGCTTTCTTT.

The table lists this clonotype with many counts. This chain links TRBV7-9 with TRBJ2-1; D call uncertain. CDR3 length equals 12 residues. Germline CDR1 and CDR2: SEHNR and FQNEAQ (reference sequence). Trimming stripped 4 bases from V and 3 bases from J, with 4 bases between. The CDR3, as DNA: TGTGCCAGCAGCTCCCACTACAATGAGCAGTTCTTC. This encodes CASSSHYNEQFF. Combining the CDR3 with reference TRBV7-9 and TRBJ2-1 gives the whole variable domain DTGVSQNPRHKITKRGQNVTFRCDPISEHNRLYWYRQTLGQGPEFLTYFQNEAQLEKSRLLSDRFSAERPKGSFSTLEIQRTEQGDSAMYLCASSSHYNEQFFGPGTRLTVL.

This clonotype was detected ten times or more. This chain joins TRBV30 and TRBJ2-7; D is ambiguous. The CDR3 runs to 12 residues. V was pared by 2 bases and J by 2 bases, with 7 bases between. CDR1 GTSNPN and CDR2 SVGIG come from the germline V gene (reference sequence). CDR3 protein: CAWSRAAYEQYF. The CDR3 coding sequence is TGTGCCTGGAGTCGGGCCGCCTACGAGCAGTACTTC.

This clonotype was detected many times. The chain uses TRBV6-2 or TRBV6-3 and TRBJ1-5; D remains unclear. Germline assignment: CDR1 MNHEY and CDR2 SVGEGT. The CDR3 runs 15 residues. Trimming took 0 bases from V and 6 from J, leaving 12 bases between them. This CDR3 reads CASSYSAGIGQPQHF. In DNA form, the CDR3 reads TGTGCCAGCAGTTACTCGGCCGGTATTGGTCAGCCCCAGCATTTT.

This clonotype came up a few times. CDR3 in amino acids: CSAVTPDKNTEAFF. CDR3 sequence (DNA): TGCAGTGCTGTCACACCGGACAAAAACACTGAAGCTTTCTTT. The chain combines TRBV20-1 with TRBJ1-1, with D perhaps TRBD1 (5 bases). Per the germline V gene, CDR1 is DFQATT and CDR2 is SNEGSKA (reference sequence). V dropped 5 bases and J dropped 2 bases, with 15 bases sitting between them. CDR3 length equals 14 residues.

This clonotype showed up many times. The chain joins TRBV7-2 to TRBJ2-1, with D possibly matching TRBD1 (6 bases). Per the germline V gene, CDR1 is SGHTA and CDR2 is FQGNSA. The germline V and J ends were trimmed by 2 bases and 2 bases, with 10 bases remaining between them. This CDR3 region has 15 residues. CDR3 amino acids: CASSLPAGAYNEQFF. CDR3 DNA: TGTGCCAGCAGCTTACCGGCAGGGGCCTACAATGAGCAGTTCTTC.

The chain joins TRBV4-3 to TRBJ1-4; no clear D. CDR3 size: 16 residues. Germline CDR1 LGHNA, CDR2 YSLEER. V gave up 1 base and J gave up 0 bases, with 9 bases separating them. CDR3 DNA sequence: TGCGCCAGCAGCCAAGTCTCAGGAACAACTAATGAAAAACTGTTTTTT. Translation: CASSQVSGTTNEKLFF.

The V gene is TRBV2, the J gene TRBJ2-2; maybe TRBD2 (5 bases). The CDR3 is 16 residues long. Trimming shortened V by 5 bases and J by 6 bases, and 19 bases separated the two germline ends. Germline values: CDR1 SNHLY, CDR2 FYNNEI. CDR3 sequence (DNA): TGTGCCAGCAGTCAAACAAGCGTGAGGGATGCCGGGGAGCTGTTTTTT. This translates into CASSQTSVRDAGELFF.

This clonotype was recorded at least ten times. This chain uses TRBV7-9 with TRBJ2-3; 7 bases are shared with TRBD2. The V segment lost 6 bases and the J segment 6 bases; nucleotides outside the gene matches: 3. CDR3 size: 12 residues. CDR1 is SEHNR and CDR2 is FQNEAQ in the germline V gene (reference sequence). CDR3 nucleotides: TGTGCCAGCAGGGGAGGGGCGGATACGCAGTATTTT. It specifies CASRGGADTQYF.

This chain joins TRBV7-2 and TRBJ2-7; D is ambiguous. Trimming removed 2 bases from V and 3 bases from J, with 14 bases in between. Germline lookup yields CDR1 SGHTA and CDR2 FQGNSA. The CDR3 is 15 amino acids. The CDR3 here is CASSLLGLTDYEQYF. CDR3 DNA: TGTGCCAGCAGCTTACTGGGCCTAACGGACTACGAGCAGTACTTC.

This clonotype occurred many times. V usage is TRBV20-1 and J usage is TRBJ1-2; D is uncertain. The V gene lost 0 bases and the J gene lost 7 bases, with 0 bases spanning the gap. The CDR3 totals 9 residues. CDR1 DFQATT and CDR2 SNEGSKA come from the germline V gene (reference sequence). The CDR3: CSARDGYTF. The CDR3 coding sequence is TGCAGTGCTAGAGATGGCTACACCTTC.

Comments on this clonotype: One end of the junction is discordant with germline, which a read error may explain. The V and J genes are TRBV11-3 and TRBJ1-1; D perhaps matches TRBD1 (5 bases). Germline loops: CDR1 SGHNT, CDR2 YENEEA. CDR3 length equals 12 residues. This CDR3 is CASSITGHKALF. The CDR3 DNA reads TGTGCCAGCAGTATAACGGGGCACAAAGCTCTCTTT.

This clonotype was seen at least ten times. The rearrangement uses TRBV6-5 and TRBJ1-1; D may be TRBD1 (6 bases). Germline V gives CDR1 MNHEY, CDR2 SVGAGI. The ends were cut back, 0 bases at V and 2 bases at J, with 13 bases in the middle. This CDR3 region has 16 residues. The CDR3 is CASSYSPIQGNTEAFF. CDR3 bases: TGTGCCAGCAGTTACTCGCCAATACAGGGTAACACTGAAGCTTTCTTT.

This clonotype was seen many times. V usage is TRBV7-2 and J usage is TRBJ1-1; perhaps TRBD1 as D (5 bases). The V end was cut by 3 bases, the J end by 5 bases, with 13 bases between. Germline V gene sequence: CDR1 SGHTA, CDR2 FQGNSA. The length of the CDR3 is 14 residues. The CDR3 protein is CASSFQGRSTEAFF. The CDR3 coding sequence is TGTGCCAGCAGCTTCCAGGGTAGAAGTACTGAAGCTTTCTTT.

The sample holds many counts of this clonotype. The chain couples TRBV12-3 or TRBV12-4 to TRBJ2-5; TRBD1 matches 7 bases. The CDR3 length is 15 residues. With V trimmed by 3 bases and J by 5 bases, 9 bases remained unmatched. CDR3 DNA: TGTGCCAGCAGTTTTGGGACAGCTCAAGGGGAGACCCAGTACTTC. Translating it yields CASSFGTAQGETQYF.

This clonotype was counted at least ten times. The genes are TRBV13 and TRBJ2-3; 13 bases match TRBD2. Germline CDR1 is PRHDT and CDR2 is FYEKMQ (reference sequence). The CDR3 runs 15 residues. V shed 2 bases, J shed 6 bases, and the junction held 2 bases outside the gene matches. CDR3 nucleotide sequence: TGTGCCAGCAGCTTAAGACTAGCGGGAGGTGATACGCAGTATTTT. Translating gives CASSLRLAGGDTQYF.

This clonotype appeared a few times. A much larger clone is a single base away; this may be a read error. The chain carries TRBV27 and TRBJ2-3, with 11 positions matching TRBD2. J was trimmed by 0 bases and V by 2 bases; bases with no gene match: 10. Germline loops: CDR1 MNHEY, CDR2 SMNVEV (reference sequence). The CDR3 covers 19 residues. This CDR3 reads CASSLRPQLAGASTDTQYF. The CDR3 region has the DNA TGTGCCAGCAGTTTAAGGCCCCAACTAGCGGGGGCAAGCACAGATACGCAGTATTTT.

Many counts were recorded for this clonotype. The chain has TRBV2 and TRBJ1-2; tentative D call: TRBD1 (5 bases). V was pared by 6 bases and J by 4 bases, with 18 bases between. The CDR3 has 15 residues. The germline V gene has CDR1 SNHLY and CDR2 FYNNEI. This chain's CDR3 is CASRARAGGFYGYTF. As DNA, the CDR3 is TGTGCCAGCAGGGCCAGGGCGGGAGGCTTCTATGGCTACACCTTC.

The chain recombines TRBV14 with TRBJ1-2, with 11 bases matching TRBD1. Germline V gene sequence: CDR1 SGHDN, CDR2 FVKESK. V shed 3 bases and J 4 bases; nucleotides not matched to a gene: 22. This CDR3 comprises 21 residues. The CDR3 sequence: CASSHTYHRTNRTGGIYGYTF. CDR3 nucleotides: TGTGCCAGCAGCCACACATACCACCGAACGAACCGGACAGGGGGCATCTATGGCTACACCTTC.

This clonotype was seen ten or more times. The chain uses TRBV20-1 and TRBJ2-1; unclear D gene. Trimming cost V 0 bases and J 6 bases, with 12 bases left between them. CDR1 is DFQATT and CDR2 is SNEGSKA in the germline V gene (reference sequence). The CDR3 loop spans 14 amino acids. CDR3 DNA sequence: TGCAGTGCTAGAGATGATCCAAATCGCAATGAGCAGTTCTTC. This translates into CSARDDPNRNEQFF.

This clonotype came up many times. The V and J genes are TRBV7-3 and TRBJ2-1; tentative D call: TRBD2 (6 bases). This CDR3 spans 13 amino acids. The V gene's germline CDR1 is SGHTA and CDR2 FQGTGA. V lost 5 bases to trimming and J lost 6 bases, with 11 bases between them. The CDR3 here is CASSGRLVNEQFF. CDR3 DNA: TGTGCCAGCAGCGGGCGACTAGTCAATGAGCAGTTCTTC.

The rearrangement uses TRBV29-1 and TRBJ1-1; no clear D gene. Germline V gene lookup returns CDR1 SQVTM and CDR2 ANQGSEA. Trimming stripped 4 bases from V and 0 bases from J, with 6 bases between. The CDR3 length is 12 residues. In DNA, the CDR3 is TGCAGCGTTGTAGGTATGAACACTGAAGCTTTCTTT. This encodes CSVVGMNTEAFF.

This clonotype has only a few counts. The V gene is TRBV5-1, the J gene TRBJ2-7; D perhaps matches TRBD1 (5 bases). Germline CDR1 reads SGHRS; CDR2 reads YFSETQ. The germline V and J ends were trimmed by 0 bases and 4 bases, with 11 bases remaining between them. There are 14 residues in the CDR3. Here the CDR3 reads CASSLDSRVYEQYF. The DNA of the CDR3 is TGCGCCAGCAGCTTGGATTCCAGGGTTTACGAGCAGTACTTC.

This clonotype was observed at least ten times. The rearrangement joins TRBV7-2 to TRBJ2-5, with 7 bases that match TRBD1. Trimming took 5 bases from V and 2 from J; bases not matched to a gene: 20. CDR3 length equals 19 residues. CDR1 and CDR2 (germline): SGHTA, FQGNSA. The DNA for the CDR3 is TGTGCCAGCAGCCCCACCCGGTTCTTGTCTAGGGGACAGCAAGAGACCCAGTACTTC. This encodes CASSPTRFLSRGQQETQYF.

This clonotype has a count of ten or more. The chain combines TRBV27 with TRBJ2-7; 8 positions match TRBD1. The length of the CDR3 is 14 residues. Germline-derived CDR1 and CDR2 are MNHEY and SMNVEV (reference sequence). The trim removed 5 bases at V and 6 bases at J, leaving 9 bases unmatched. CDR3 loop: CASSTQDRVSEQYF. CDR3 DNA: TGTGCCAGCAGTACTCAGGACAGGGTGAGCGAGCAGTACTTC.

This clonotype was seen repeatedly, ten times or more. A junction boundary mismatches the germline segment, possibly from a read error. J is TRBJ2-3 and V is TRBV7-8; D is tentatively TRBD1 or TRBD2 (7 bases each). The CDR3 sequence is 15 residues long. Germline V gene sequence: CDR1 SGHVS, CDR2 FQNEAQ. The CDR3 DNA is TGTGCCAGCAGACAGGGACTAACGCGGACAGGTACGCAGTATTTT. Its protein is CASRQGLTRTGTQYF.